The rows below give T cell receptor beta chains drawn from one sample of a study of prognosis after radiotherapy for stage I lung cancer. TCRdb itself ran the multiplex PCR reads through MiXCR, one entry per CDR3 protein. The table has about 51,000 distinct CDR3 sequences, less than 45% seen once. The sequences come from PBMCs, collected before or after stereotactic body radiation therapy (not recorded which). Receptor source: a donor aged 50 or older with non-small cell lung cancer. Each CDR3 is given with its conserved first and last residue. The D gene is left open where the match is weak. Only some rows state a clone size, as once, few, many or a class for expanded clones.

clone_size	d_call	v_call	j_call	cdr3_nt	cdr3_aa
many	NA	TRBV5-6	TRBJ2-7	TGTGCCAGCAGCTCCCGCTCCGCCGCCCTTGGGTACGAGCAGTACTTC	CASSSRSAALGYEQYF
NA	TRBD2	TRBV7-2	TRBJ2-7	TGTGCCAGCAGCCGTAGCGGGACCTACGAGCAGTACTTC	CASSRSGTYEQYF
many	NA	TRBV13	TRBJ2-7	TGTGCCAGCAGCCTTTTTGCAAGCTCCTACGAGCAGTACTTC	CASSLFASSYEQYF
many	NA	TRBV6-2/TRBV6-3	TRBJ1-5	TGTGCCAGCAGTGTGGAGAGATATCAGCCCCAGCATTTT	CASSVERYQPQHF
many	TRBD1	TRBV2	TRBJ2-2	TGTGCCAGCAGCTCCACGACAGGGGGAGCCGGGGAGCTGTTTTTT	CASSSTTGGAGELFF
many	NA	TRBV24-1	TRBJ2-1	TGTGCCACCAGTGATTTTGGACAGCCTGGGCAGTTCTTC	CATSDFGQPGQFF
many	NA	TRBV5-8	TRBJ1-2	TGTGCCAGCAGCTTGGGGGAGCGGGGTAACACCTTC	CASSLGERGNTF
many	NA	TRBV5-1	TRBJ1-3	TGCGCCAGCAGCTTGGATGGCGGAAACACCATATATTTT	CASSLDGGNTIYF
many	NA	TRBV30	TRBJ1-1	TGTGCCTGGAGCGTGGCTCGGGGGAACACTGAAGCTTTCTTT	CAWSVARGNTEAFF
many	NA	TRBV12-3/TRBV12-4	TRBJ2-6	TGTGCCAGCAGTTTAATCAGCGCCCGCTCTGGGGCCAACGTCCTGACTTTC	CASSLISARSGANVLTF
once	NA	TRBV12-5	TRBJ2-1	TGTGCTAGTGGTTTGTCCTACAGGGACCACAATGAGCAGTTCTTC	CASGLSYRDHNEQFF
many	NA	TRBV6-1	TRBJ1-2	TGTGCCAGCAGAGATACGACGGAACATGGGGGCTACACCTTC	CASRDTTEHGGYTF
many	NA	TRBV18	TRBJ2-7	TGTGCCAGCTCACCTTCATGGGGGGACATTGGCGAGCAGTACTTC	CASSPSWGDIGEQYF
many	TRBD1	TRBV18	TRBJ2-3	TGTGCCAGCTCACCACCGCGGGGACAGGGTAGTATGGATACGCAGTATTTT	CASSPPRGQGSMDTQYF
many	TRBD1	TRBV6-1	TRBJ2-7	TGTGCCAGCAGGGACAGGGTGACTTACGAGCAGTACTTC	CASRDRVTYEQYF
NA	NA	TRBV7-3	TRBJ2-3	TGTGCCAGCTCGTCCAACCCAGGGTATACACAGTATTTT	CASSSNPGYTQYF
many	TRBD2	TRBV5-1	TRBJ2-5	TGCGCCAGCAGCTTGGGGACTAGCGGGAGTGGGCTAGGAGAGACCCAGTACTTC	CASSLGTSGSGLGETQYF
many	NA	TRBV28	TRBJ2-5	TGTGCCAGCAATCCAACTGTGGGGGGACTGCCCAGACGTGAGGAGACCCAGTACTTC	CASNPTVGGLPRREETQYF
NA	TRBD2	TRBV7-2	TRBJ2-3	TGTGCCAGCAGCTTGGGACTAGCGGGAGTATGGTCAGATACGCAGTATTTT	CASSLGLAGVWSDTQYF
many	NA	TRBV11-2	TRBJ1-2	TGTGCCAGCAGCTCTGTGTGGAGGGGCGGGTATGGCTACACCTTC	CASSSVWRGGYGYTF
NA	NA	TRBV30	TRBJ1-1	TGTGTCCGCGCGAGGGGGGCCGAGGGCACTGAAGCTTTCTTT	CVRARGAEGTEAFF
many	TRBD2	TRBV27	TRBJ2-1	TGTGCCAGCAGTTTATTGGGTACTAGCGGGAGCGACGAGCAGTTCTTC	CASSLLGTSGSDEQFF
many	NA	TRBV27	TRBJ2-3	TGTGCCAGCAGTCGTAGCGATGTCACAGATACGCAGTATTTT	CASSRSDVTDTQYF
many	NA	TRBV29-1	TRBJ2-3	TGCAGCGCTGGATACCAGGGGGATACGCAGTATTTT	CSAGYQGDTQYF
many	TRBD2	TRBV5-1	TRBJ2-2	TGCGCCAGCAGTCGGACTAGCGGAGCGAACACCGGGGAGCTGTTTTTT	CASSRTSGANTGELFF
many	NA	TRBV6-1	TRBJ2-1	TGTGCCAGCAGAGGGGAAGGGAATGAGCAGTTCTTC	CASRGEGNEQFF
NA	TRBD2	TRBV7-3	TRBJ2-7	TGTGCCAGCAGCTCCGGCGGGAGCGGGTACGAGCAGTACTTC	CASSSGGSGYEQYF
many	NA	TRBV7-2	TRBJ1-2	TGTGCCAGCAGCTTGAACTATGGCTACACCTTC	CASSLNYGYTF
many	TRBD2	TRBV20-1	TRBJ2-7	TGCAGTGCTAGAGCCGTCCGCCCTGGGGGGGTTTACTCCTACGAGCAGTACTTC	CSARAVRPGGVYSYEQYF
NA	NA	TRBV2	TRBJ2-3	TGTGCCAGCTTGGAGTGCAGGCTGAGTAATACGCAGTATTTT	CASLECRLSNTQYF
few	NA	TRBV6-1	TRBJ1-4	TGTGCCAGCAGTGGACAGTCAACTAATGAAAAACTGTTTTTT	CASSGQSTNEKLFF
NA	TRBD2	TRBV20-1	TRBJ2-5	TGCAGTGCAAAATCCGGGACTAGTCTGGAGACCCAGTACTTC	CSAKSGTSLETQYF
many	TRBD2	TRBV19	TRBJ2-7	TGTGCCAGTAGTATAGATCGAGCGGGAGCCCGGGAGCAGTACTTC	CASSIDRAGAREQYF
NA	NA	TRBV5-4	TRBJ2-3	TGTGCCAGCGCCCGGGACAGCACAGATACGCAGTATTTT	CASARDSTDTQYF
few	TRBD1	TRBV12-3/TRBV12-4	TRBJ2-2	TGTGCCAGCAGTTTGGACAGGGCAAACACCGGGGAGCTGTTTTTT	CASSLDRANTGELFF
many	NA	TRBV12-3/TRBV12-4	TRBJ1-1	TGTGCCAGCAGTTTACAGGGGAAGAACACTGAAGCTTTCTTT	CASSLQGKNTEAFF
NA	NA	TRBV7-6	TRBJ2-1	TGTGCCAGCAGCTTAGCGCGAGACTACAATGAGCAGTTCTTC	CASSLARDYNEQFF
many	NA	TRBV5-1	TRBJ1-3	TGCGCCAGCAGCTTGTGGAATTTAGATGGAAACACCATATATTTT	CASSLWNLDGNTIYF
NA	NA	TRBV7-7	TRBJ2-2	TGTGCTAGCAGCCCCTACAACGGGGAGCTGTTTTTT	CASSPYNGELFF
many	TRBD2	TRBV5-8	TRBJ2-1	TGTGCCAGCAGCTTCTCGGGGGGGGCAAATGAGCAGTTCTTC	CASSFSGGANEQFF
many	NA	TRBV28	TRBJ2-3	TGTGCCAGCAGTCCTCCGGGCCAGCCGGTGATTAGCACAGATACGCAGTATTTT	CASSPPGQPVISTDTQYF
many	NA	TRBV5-1	TRBJ2-3	TGCGCCAGCAGCTGGAGCGGACAATTTGTGTGGTGTTTT	CASSWSGQFVWCF
many	NA	TRBV20-1	TRBJ1-4	TGCAGTGCTAGTGAGGGCGCAACTAATGAAAAACTGTTTTTT	CSASEGATNEKLFF
NA	NA	TRBV28	TRBJ1-5	TGTGCCAGCAGTTTTGTAAGCAATCAGCCCCAGCATTTT	CASSFVSNQPQHF
many	TRBD2	TRBV12-3/TRBV12-4	TRBJ2-3	TGTGCCAGCAGTTCTAGCGGTAAAGCAGATACGCAGTATTTT	CASSSSGKADTQYF
many	TRBD2	TRBV7-2	TRBJ2-2	TGTGCCAGCAGCCCCAACCGACTAGCGGCGAACACCGGGGAGCTGTTTTTT	CASSPNRLAANTGELFF
many	TRBD2	TRBV10-3	TRBJ2-5	TGTGCCATCAGTGAGGGGGCGGGAGGGCCAACCGAGACCCAGTACTTC	CAISEGAGGPTETQYF
NA	NA	TRBV7-2	TRBJ2-7	TGTGCCAGCAGCTTACTGAATATGGTAGACGAGCAGTACTTC	CASSLLNMVDEQYF
few	TRBD1	TRBV11-3	TRBJ1-2	TGTGCCAGCAGCTCCTTAACGGGACAGGGTCGGCCTAACTATGGCTACACCTTC	CASSSLTGQGRPNYGYTF